These T cell receptor beta chains were read from a single sample in a study of intratumoral heterogeneity in liver cancer. Some clones are missing from TCRdb's copy, which holds only in-frame ones; the method was immunoSEQ multiplex PCR. The sample records about 20,000 clones, around 67% being singletons. The sample in question was tumor-adjacent normal tissue, obtained before any cancer treatment. These receptors were collected from a woman between 65 and 79 years old with hepatocellular carcinoma. The CDR3 runs from the conserved cysteine through the conserved F or W. Each record gives: D gene, clone size, V gene, J gene, CDR3 protein, CDR3 DNA. A D gene is named only where the DNA matches it firmly. Only part of the rows carry a size: once, few, many, or a class if the clone is expanded.

.	.	TRBV5-1	TRBJ2-1	CASSLGLLDNNEQFF	TGCGCCAGCAGCTTGGGTTTATTAGACAACAATGAGCAGTTCTTC
.	.	TRBV24-1	TRBJ2-3	CAPGAATDTQYF	TGTGCCCCTGGGGCGGCCACAGATACGCAGTATTTT
.	once	TRBV19	TRBJ1-5	CASSTRVSNQPQHF	TGTGCCAGTAGTACGAGGGTGAGCAATCAGCCCCAGCATTTT
TRBD1	few	TRBV9	TRBJ1-1	CASSFYDRDTEAFF	TGTGCCAGCAGCTTCTATGACAGGGATACTGAAGCTTTCTTT
TRBD1	.	TRBV9	TRBJ1-2	CASFGRGRVYTF	TGTGCCAGCTTTGGCAGGGGGAGAGTCTACACCTTC
TRBD1	.	TRBV9	TRBJ2-2	CASSPHRGSGELFF	TGTGCCAGCAGCCCTCACAGGGGCTCCGGGGAGCTGTTTTTT
.	few	TRBV7-9	TRBJ2-1	CASSFEQAEQFF	TGTGCCAGCAGCTTTGAGCAGGCTGAGCAGTTCTTC
.	.	TRBV9	TRBJ1-2	CASRGEGGVYGYTF	TGTGCCAGCAGGGGCGAGGGGGGAGTCTATGGCTACACCTTC
TRBD1	.	TRBV29-1	TRBJ1-5	CSVQQGPSQPQHF	TGCAGCGTACAACAGGGGCCGAGTCAGCCCCAGCATTTT
.	.	TRBV28	TRBJ1-1	CASSLGGRPSSEAFF	TGTGCCAGCAGTTTAGGTGGACGGCCATCCTCTGAAGCTTTCTTT
TRBD2	.	TRBV24-1	TRBJ2-3	CATSGLAGLGADTQYF	TGTGCCACCTCAGGACTAGCGGGGCTCGGGGCAGATACGCAGTATTTT
TRBD2	.	TRBV4-1	TRBJ2-3	CASSRASGSTDTQYF	TGCGCCAGCAGCCGAGCTAGCGGTAGCACAGATACGCAGTATTTT
TRBD1	few	TRBV29-1	TRBJ2-5	CSVEPDRGRGETQYF	TGCAGCGTTGAGCCTGACAGGGGGCGCGGGGAGACCCAGTACTTC
TRBD2	.	TRBV5-4	TRBJ2-1	CASSAASGSNYNEQFF	TGTGCCAGCAGCGCTGCTAGCGGGAGTAATTACAATGAGCAGTTCTTC
.	.	TRBV5-6	TRBJ1-1	CASSSTGFVEAFF	TGTGCCAGCAGCTCAACAGGGTTTGTTGAAGCTTTCTTT
.	.	TRBV3-1/TRBV3-2	TRBJ2-1	CASTPRRTYSYHEQFF	TGTGCCAGCACCCCAAGAAGGACCTATTCGTACCATGAGCAGTTCTTC